The 18 T cell receptor beta chains presented below share a single source sample, sequenced in a study of Tregs in tolerant kidney transplant recipients. Sequenced by immunoSEQ multiplex PCR; TCRdb stores in-frame clones only, minus some. The sample lists 92,000 or so clones; around nine tenths were seen once. Sequencing used CD8+ T cells from blood. The receptors originated from a human donor in good health.

The V and J genes are TRBV15 and TRBJ2-1; D unresolved. The V gene's germline CDR1 is LNHNV and CDR2 YYDKDF (reference sequence). This CDR3 region has 15 residues. The V gene lost 1 base and the J gene lost 8 bases, with 15 bases spanning the gap. CDR3 in DNA: TGTGCCACCAGCAGAGTGGGCGGAGTAGTCGATGAGCAGTTCTTC. It yields the protein CATSRVGGVVDEQFF.

The J gene is TRBJ2-7, the V gene TRBV9, with TRBD1 as a possible D gene (5 bases). CDR3 length: 13 residues. V lost 0 bases and J 1 base, leaving 5 bases between the germline ends. Germline CDR1 SGDLS, CDR2 YYNGEE. The CDR3 coding sequence is TGTGCCAGCAGCGTAGGACAGTCCTACGAGCAGTACTTC. Translation gives CASSVGQSYEQYF.

This chain connects TRBV30 to TRBJ2-1; D remains unclear. Germline lookup yields CDR1 GTSNPN and CDR2 SVGIG (reference sequence). This CDR3 has 17 residues. V lost 3 bases to trimming and J lost 3 bases, with 21 bases between them. CDR3 in amino acids: CAWSEEDIVWGYNEQFF. The CDR3, as DNA: TGTGCCTGGAGCGAAGAAGATATAGTGTGGGGCTACAATGAGCAGTTCTTC.

V is TRBV13 and J is TRBJ1-2; the match to TRBD1 covers 8 bases. The J segment lost 2 bases and the V segment lost 2 bases, leaving 10 bases of the junction unmatched. Per the germline V gene, CDR1 is PRHDT and CDR2 is FYEKMQ (reference sequence). CDR3 size: 17 residues. The CDR3 DNA sequence: TGTGCCAGCAGCTTAATGCCAGGGGGCAGGGGAAACTATGGCTACACCTTC. Encoded protein: CASSLMPGGRGNYGYTF.

Remarks on this clone: One end of the junction does not line up with germline, which may come from a read error. The rearrangement uses TRBV11-2 and TRBJ1-2; a weak D match, TRBD1 (6 bases). CDR3 length equals 10 residues. Germline lookup yields CDR1 SGHAT and CDR2 FQNNGV. The CDR3 DNA reads as TGTGCCAGCAGCTTAGGACAGGTCCACTTC. Its translation is CASSLGQVHF.

A single count supports this clone. At the DNA level, this CDR3 is encoded by other sequences in the same sample as well. This chain connects TRBV29-1 to TRBJ2-1; D is unclear. This CDR3 region has 13 residues. Trimming removed 1 base from V and 2 bases from J, with 6 bases in between. CDR1 is SQVTM and CDR2 is ANQGSEA in the germline V gene. For the CDR3, the DNA is TGCAGCGTTGAAGGCGGAACCTACAATGAGCAGTTCTTC. This sequence encodes CSVEGGTYNEQFF.

The count of this clone is one. V gene TRBV7-9 combines with J gene TRBJ2-7, with a possible D match to TRBD2 (6 bases). Germline V gene lookup returns CDR1 SEHNR and CDR2 FQNEAQ (reference sequence). CDR3 size: 16 residues. V lost 5 bases to trimming and J lost 3 bases, with 20 bases between them. DNA of the CDR3: TGTGCCAGCAGCCCCCCCAGCGGAGGGGAGAACTACGAGCAGTACTTC. This translates into CASSPPSGGENYEQYF.

The chain combines TRBV7-6 with TRBJ2-3; 8 bases are shared with TRBD2. The V segment lost 1 base and the J segment 4 bases; nucleotides outside the gene matches: 7. The CDR3 consists of 16 residues. Germline CDR1 is SGHVS and CDR2 is FNYEAQ. The CDR3 DNA follows: TGTGCCAGCAGCTTAGAAGCGGGAGATCTAGCAGATACGCAGTATTTT. Encoded protein: CASSLEAGDLADTQYF.

The genes are TRBV4-1 and TRBJ1-5; D is uncertain. Germline CDR1 MGHRA, CDR2 YSYEKL. Trimming removed 0 bases at V and 2 bases at J, with 8 bases between. This CDR3 is 15 amino acids long. Written as DNA, the CDR3 is TGCGCCAGCAGCCAAGAAGGTTATCGCAATCAGCCCCAGCATTTT. The encoded protein is CASSQEGYRNQPQHF.

The gene calls are TRBV13 and TRBJ2-3, with D unclear. CDR1 is PRHDT, CDR2 FYEKMQ, per germline (reference sequence). This CDR3 comprises 13 residues. V lost 5 bases and J lost 1, with 7 bases in between. This CDR3 is CASSLIGTDTQYF. The CDR3 coding sequence is TGTGCCAGCAGCCTCATCGGCACAGATACGCAGTATTTT.

This chain connects TRBV5-6 to TRBJ1-5, with 8 bases identical to TRBD1. The V gene end was trimmed by 4 bases and the J gene end by 2 bases; junction bases not matched to a gene: 5. The V gene's germline CDR1 is SGHDT and CDR2 YYEEEE. This CDR3 comprises 15 residues. CDR3 bases: TGTGCCAGCAGCCGGACAGGGATGGGCAATCAGCCCCAGCATTTT. This translates into CASSRTGMGNQPQHF.

This chain connects TRBV6-1 to TRBJ1-2; 7 positions agree with TRBD1. Germline CDR1 MNHNS, CDR2 SASEGT. The trim removed 1 base at V and 9 bases at J, leaving 11 bases unmatched. The CDR3 is made up of 15 amino acids. In DNA, the CDR3 is TGTGCCAGCAGTGAAGGTGGAGGGGGCGCTGGGAGCTACACCTTC. Translating gives CASSEGGGGAGSYTF.

CDR3 loop: CASSVVADPTEAFF. The CDR3 DNA reads TGTGCCAGCAGCGTAGTGGCGGACCCCACTGAAGCTTTCTTT. This chain links TRBV9 with TRBJ1-1, with D unclear. The CDR3 has 14 amino acids. Trimming cost V 0 bases and J 4 bases, with 10 bases left between them. CDR1 SGDLS and CDR2 YYNGEE come from the germline V gene.

The genes are TRBV10-1 and TRBJ2-3, with 8 nucleotides matching TRBD2. CDR1 is WNHNN and CDR2 is SYGVQD in the germline V gene (reference sequence). The length of the CDR3 is 18 residues. Trimming cost V 0 bases and J 0 bases; bases outside gene matches: 8. The CDR3 bases are TGCGCCAGCAGTGAGTCGGTCGGGACTAGAGGAAGCACAGATACGCAGTATTTT. Its protein is CASSESVGTRGSTDTQYF.

The chain is built from TRBV7-9 and TRBJ2-7; the match to TRBD1 covers 8 bases. After removal of 6 bases from V and 5 bases from J, the junction contained 9 bases not matched to a gene. The CDR3 runs 14 residues. Germline assignment: CDR1 SEHNR and CDR2 FQNEAQ (reference sequence). Here the CDR3 reads CASSDQDRVHEQYF. CDR3 DNA: TGTGCCAGCAGTGACCAGGACAGGGTCCACGAGCAGTACTTC.

This CDR3 reads CATSREGSPLYNEQFF. CDR3 coding DNA: TGTGCCACCAGCAGAGAGGGGTCTCCCCTCTACAATGAGCAGTTCTTC. The chain recombines TRBV15 with TRBJ2-1; the D is unclear. Germline loops: CDR1 LNHNV, CDR2 YYDKDF (reference sequence). CDR3 length: 16 amino acids. Trimming stripped 0 bases from V and 3 bases from J, with 12 bases between.

This chain links TRBV12-5 with TRBJ2-7; 8 positions match TRBD1. The V gene's germline CDR1 is LGHNT and CDR2 FRNRAP. The CDR3 extends over 14 amino acids. V lost 7 bases, J lost 5 bases, and 10 bases stayed unmatched. The CDR3: CASATGQGRHEQYF. The CDR3 bases are TGTGCTAGTGCCACCGGACAGGGCCGCCACGAGCAGTACTTC.

J is TRBJ2-7 and V is TRBV6-1; D is perhaps TRBD1 or TRBD2 (5 bases each). The CDR3 contains 13 residues. The germline CDR1 and CDR2 sequences are MNHNS and SASEGT. V was shortened by 5 bases and J by 3 bases, with 11 bases between the two germline ends. The DNA of the CDR3 is TGTGCCAGCAGTCCCGGGGACCACTACGAGCAGTACTTC. Its translation: CASSPGDHYEQYF.